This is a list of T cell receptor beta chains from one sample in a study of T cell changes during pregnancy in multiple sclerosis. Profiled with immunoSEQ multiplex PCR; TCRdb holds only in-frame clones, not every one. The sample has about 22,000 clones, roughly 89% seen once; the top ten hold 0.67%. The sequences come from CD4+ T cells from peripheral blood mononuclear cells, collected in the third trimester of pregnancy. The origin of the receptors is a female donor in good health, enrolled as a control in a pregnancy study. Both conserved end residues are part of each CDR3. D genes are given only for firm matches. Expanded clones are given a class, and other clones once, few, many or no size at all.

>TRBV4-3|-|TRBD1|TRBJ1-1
TGCGCCAGCAGCCAAGACCTGCCGAGGACAGGGGGGAAAGCTTTCTTT
CASSQDLPRTGGKAFF
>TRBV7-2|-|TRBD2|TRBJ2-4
TGTGCCAGCAGCTTCTTACCTAGCGGGGGGAGGGAGGACATTCAGTACTTC
CASSFLPSGGREDIQYF
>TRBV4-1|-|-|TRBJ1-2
TGCGCCAGCAGCCAAACCCCGGGACAAGGTAACTATGGCTACACCTTC
CASSQTPGQGNYGYTF
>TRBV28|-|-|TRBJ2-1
TGTGCCAGCAGTTACGCGCCTCGAGAGCAGTTCTTC
CASSYAPREQFF
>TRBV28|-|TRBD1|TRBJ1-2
TGTGCCAGCAGTTTACACGGGACAGGGATTAACTATGGCTACACCTTC
CASSLHGTGINYGYTF
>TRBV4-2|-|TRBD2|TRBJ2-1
TGTGCCAGCAGCCAAGAACTAGCGGGGTTCTACAATGAGCAGTTCTTC
CASSQELAGFYNEQFF
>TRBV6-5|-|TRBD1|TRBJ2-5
TGTGCCAGCAGCCGACTACAGGGGGTGAATCAGACCCAGTACTTC
CASSRLQGVNQTQYF
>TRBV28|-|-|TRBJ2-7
TGTGCCAGCAGTTTACCGACAGGAGTCCGCCTACTCTACGAGCAGTACTTC
CASSLPTGVRLLYEQYF
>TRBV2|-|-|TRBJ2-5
TGTGCCAGCAGTGGGAACGGACAAGAGGCCCAGTACTTC
CASSGNGQEAQYF
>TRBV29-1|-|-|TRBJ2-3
TGCAGCGTTGAAGTAAACACAGATACGCAGTATTTT
CSVEVNTDTQYF
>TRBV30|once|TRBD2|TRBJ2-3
TGTGCTTCTTTAGCGGGCCGCACAGATACGCAGTATTTT
CASLAGRTDTQYF
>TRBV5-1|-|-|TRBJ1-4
TGCGCCAGCAGCTGGACTACAGGTCCGGGGGAAAAACTGTTTTTT
CASSWTTGPGEKLFF
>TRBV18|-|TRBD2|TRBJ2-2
TGTGCCAGCTCAATGGCTAGCGGGCGCGACACCGGGGAGCTGTTTTTT
CASSMASGRDTGELFF
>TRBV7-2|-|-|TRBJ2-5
TGTGCCAGCAGCTTAGGCGCGGCGGGGGCCCTCCAAGAGACCCAGTACTTC
CASSLGAAGALQETQYF
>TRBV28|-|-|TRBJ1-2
TGTGCCAGCAGGCAGCCTGGTGGGGGGGGTGGCTATGGCTACACCTTC
CASRQPGGGGGYGYTF
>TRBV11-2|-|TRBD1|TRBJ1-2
TGTGCCAGCAGCCGTGGGACAGGCTCCCGTTTGGGCTACACCTTC
CASSRGTGSRLGYTF
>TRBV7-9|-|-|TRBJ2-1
TGTGCCAGCAATACTGGGAGCTCCTACAATGAGCAGTTCTTC
CASNTGSSYNEQFF
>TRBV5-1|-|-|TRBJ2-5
TGCGCCAGCAGCTCGTTCCTCAGGGCAGCCCAAGAGACCCAGTACTTC
CASSSFLRAAQETQYF
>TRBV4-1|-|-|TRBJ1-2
TGCGCCAGCAGCCAAGAAGGGGGCTATGGCTACACCTTC
CASSQEGGYGYTF
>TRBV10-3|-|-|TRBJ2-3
TGTGCCATCAGTGAGTCAGAGGGGGTTGTGGATACGCAGTATTTT
CAISESEGVVDTQYF
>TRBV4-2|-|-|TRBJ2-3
TGTGCCAGCAGCCAAGTCTGGGGGCAGGGAGATACGCAGTATTTT
CASSQVWGQGDTQYF
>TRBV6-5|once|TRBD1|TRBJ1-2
TGTGCCAGCAGTTACTCTCGGCCGGACAGGGGCGGCTACACCTTC
CASSYSRPDRGGYTF
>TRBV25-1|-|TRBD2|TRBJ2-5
TGTGCCAGCAGTCGGGGTGGGAGGGCCCTAAGCGAGACCCAGTACTTC
CASSRGGRALSETQYF
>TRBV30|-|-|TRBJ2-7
TGTGCCTGGTCCCGGGACAATAGCCTTTTAGAGCAGTACTTC
CAWSRDNSLLEQYF
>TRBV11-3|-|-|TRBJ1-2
TGTGCCAGCAGCTTAGCGTCGCCCTCCCCGGGGAACTATGGCTACACCTTC
CASSLASPSPGNYGYTF
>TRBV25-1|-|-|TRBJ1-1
TGTGCCAGCAGTGAATTTATCTTGACTGAAGCTTTCTTT
CASSEFILTEAFF
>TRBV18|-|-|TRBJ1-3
TGTGCCAGCTGGGCAGGAAACACCATATATTTT
CASWAGNTIYF
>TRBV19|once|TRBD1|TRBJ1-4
TGTGCCAGTAGTAAACAGGGGGCAGGAGAAAAACTGTTTTTT
CASSKQGAGEKLFF
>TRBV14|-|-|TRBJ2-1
TGTGCCAGCAGCCAAGATCCATGGACTTTCCCCTACAATGAGCAGTTCTTC
CASSQDPWTFPYNEQFF
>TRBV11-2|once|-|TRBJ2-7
TGTGCCAGCAGCTTAGAGGGGAGCTACGAGCAGTACTTC
CASSLEGSYEQYF